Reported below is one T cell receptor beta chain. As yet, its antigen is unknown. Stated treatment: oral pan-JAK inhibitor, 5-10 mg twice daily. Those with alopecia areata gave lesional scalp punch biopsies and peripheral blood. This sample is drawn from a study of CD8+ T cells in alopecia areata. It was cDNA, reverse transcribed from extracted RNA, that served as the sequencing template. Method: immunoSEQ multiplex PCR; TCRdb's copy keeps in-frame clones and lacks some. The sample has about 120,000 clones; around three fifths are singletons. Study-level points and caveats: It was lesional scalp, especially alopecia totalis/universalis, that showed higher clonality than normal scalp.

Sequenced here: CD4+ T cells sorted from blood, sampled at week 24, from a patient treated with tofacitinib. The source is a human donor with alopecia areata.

The CDR3: CAWTGNPNTEAFF. The CDR3, as DNA: TGTGCCTGGACAGGGAACCCGAACACTGAAGCTTTCTTT. The gene calls are TRBV30 and TRBJ1-1; perhaps TRBD1 as D (5 bases). V dropped 4 bases and J dropped 1 base, with 10 bases sitting between them. The CDR3 has 13 amino acids. CDR1 and CDR2 (germline): GTSNPN, SVGIG (reference sequence).